Listed here are 26 T cell receptor beta chains from one sample, sequenced in a study of long-term antiretroviral therapy in people with HIV. Researchers ran immunoSEQ v3.0 at survey level. Assay: immunoSEQ multiplex PCR; the TCRdb copy retains only in-frame clones and omits some. The sample has over 25,000 clones, over 90% seen once. The specimen was unsorted PBMCs, collected 6.2 years after starting antiretroviral therapy. These receptors all stem from a man in his forties or fifties with HIV.

The V and J genes are TRBV7-2 and TRBJ2-7; the match to TRBD2 covers 8 bases. Germline loops: CDR1 SGHTA, CDR2 FQGNSA. There are 15 residues in the CDR3. The J segment lost 6 bases and the V segment lost 3 bases, leaving 10 bases of the junction unmatched. In nucleotides, the CDR3 is TGTGCCAGCAGCTTGGAGAGCGGGAGTCTTTTCGAGCAGTACTTC. As protein: CASSLESGSLFEQYF.

The V call is TRBV20-1, the J call TRBJ2-1, with D unresolved. V was trimmed by 3 bases and J by 9 bases, leaving 9 bases between them. This CDR3 comprises 11 residues. Per germline, CDR1 DFQATT and CDR2 SNEGSKA (reference sequence). This chain's CDR3 is CSASSLGEQFF. The CDR3 region has the DNA TGCAGTGCTAGTTCGTTGGGTGAGCAGTTCTTC.

The chain employs TRBV4-1 and TRBJ2-3; 8 positions agree with TRBD2. The length of the CDR3 is 15 residues. The germline gives CDR1 MGHRA, CDR2 YSYEKL. J gave up 4 bases and V 4 bases, and 7 bases lay outside the gene matches. DNA for the CDR3: TGCGCCAGCAGCCTGGGACTAGAAGCGTCAGATACGCAGTATTTT. Residues: CASSLGLEASDTQYF.

The rearrangement joins TRBV6-1 to TRBJ2-6; D is unresolved. Looked up from germline, CDR1 is MNHNS and CDR2 is SASEGT. Trimming removed 4 bases at V and 0 bases at J, with 10 bases between. The length of the CDR3 is 16 residues. The CDR3 loop is CASSAVAPSGANVLTF. CDR3 bases: TGTGCCAGCAGTGCGGTCGCCCCCTCTGGGGCCAACGTCCTGACTTTC.

The rearrangement links TRBV2 to TRBJ1-4, with D perhaps TRBD1 (6 bases). Per the germline V gene, CDR1 is SNHLY and CDR2 is FYNNEI. Trimming took 5 bases from V and 7 from J, leaving 20 bases between them. The CDR3 is 16 residues long. The chain's CDR3 is CASSTTIQGVGEKLFF. The DNA for the CDR3 is TGTGCCAGCAGTACTACTATACAGGGAGTGGGTGAAAAACTGTTTTTT.

The CDR3 DNA sequence: TGTGCCAGCAGCTTAGGGGGCCAGGGCCTCTCTGGAAACACCATATATTTT. Translating gives CASSLGGQGLSGNTIYF. This chain joins TRBV7-6 and TRBJ1-3; D is perhaps TRBD1 (5 bases). V was cut by 1 base and J by 0 bases, with 13 bases left in between. The CDR3 runs 17 residues. Per the germline V gene, CDR1 is SGHVS and CDR2 is FNYEAQ.

The chain uses TRBV4-3 and TRBJ2-7, with D possibly TRBD2 on 5 matching bases. There are 16 residues in the CDR3. The germline CDR1 and CDR2 sequences are LGHNA and YSLEER. V lost 0 bases and J 2 bases, leaving 14 bases between the germline ends. The CDR3 coding sequence is TGCGCCAGCAGCCAAGATCTGTTACTAGGGACCTACGAGCAGTACTTC. Its protein is CASSQDLLLGTYEQYF.

The chain couples TRBV19 to TRBJ1-4; D uncertain. CDR1 is LNHDA, CDR2 SQIVND, per germline (reference sequence). The CDR3 consists of 13 residues. Trimming pared 8 bases from V and 0 bases from J, leaving 7 bases between. The CDR3 loop reads CASGPATNEKLFF. The CDR3, as DNA: TGTGCCAGTGGGCCTGCAACTAATGAAAAACTGTTTTTT.

The chain is built from TRBV27 and TRBJ1-1; no reliable D call. The ends were cut back, 4 bases at V and 0 bases at J, with 9 bases in the middle. The CDR3 has 14 amino acids. Germline V gene lookup returns CDR1 MNHEY and CDR2 SMNVEV (reference sequence). The CDR3: CASSWQAMNTEAFF. The CDR3 DNA is TGTGCCAGCAGTTGGCAGGCAATGAACACTGAAGCTTTCTTT.

V is TRBV6-1 and J is TRBJ2-1; no firm D call. The germline gives CDR1 MNHNS, CDR2 SASEGT. This CDR3 comprises 13 residues. V was cut by 10 bases and J by 7 bases, with 17 bases left in between. Here the CDR3 DNA reads TGTGCCACCACTTACGGCGCCCCGAATGAGCAGTTCTTC. This codes for CATTYGAPNEQFF.

The CDR3 region is CASRLVLQGSGNTIYF. The CDR3 DNA reads TGTGCAAGTCGCTTAGTCCTACAGGGCTCTGGAAACACCATATATTTT. This chain connects TRBV12-2 to TRBJ1-3; no check of the table's D call, TRBD1, against the DNA was made. TRBV12-2 represents a pseudogene. This CDR3 spans 16 amino acids.

The chain carries TRBV7-2 and TRBJ2-5, with TRBD2 identical over 12 bases. The length of the CDR3 is 16 residues. Germline CDR1 is SGHTA and CDR2 is FQGNSA. J lost 7 bases, V lost 5 bases, and 11 bases had no gene match. CDR3 protein: CASSPGLTSGGATQYF. The CDR3, as DNA: TGTGCCAGCAGCCCGGGCCTGACTAGCGGGGGAGCGACCCAGTACTTC.

V gene TRBV6-6 combines with J gene TRBJ1-2, with 8 bases identical to TRBD1. The germline V gene has CDR1 MNHNY and CDR2 SVGAGI (reference sequence). V lost 6 bases and J lost 4; bases outside the gene matches: 7. This CDR3 has 14 residues. CDR3 in DNA: TGTGCCAGCAGGGCTGGACAGGGAGGCTATGGCTACACCTTC. Translated: CASRAGQGGYGYTF.

The chain recombines TRBV28 with TRBJ2-3; D tentatively reads TRBD1 or TRBD2 (5 bases each). Germline values: CDR1 MDHEN, CDR2 SYDVKM. The V gene lost 10 bases and the J gene lost 4 bases, with 15 bases spanning the gap. The CDR3 has 13 amino acids. The CDR3 nucleotides are TGTGCCATTGCGGGCGCAGGGTCAGATACGCAGTATTTT. It codes for CAIAGAGSDTQYF.

This sequence joins TRBV6-1 and TRBJ1-5; D is possibly TRBD1 (6 bases). CDR3 length: 14 residues. V was shortened by 6 bases and J by 4 bases, with 13 bases between the two germline ends. Germline V lookup: CDR1 MNHNS, CDR2 SASEGT. The CDR3 here is CASSRQVQNQPQHF. The CDR3 DNA reads as TGTGCCAGCAGCCGACAGGTACAGAATCAGCCCCAGCATTTT.

This sequence joins TRBV7-3 and TRBJ2-2; no clear D. Germline V CDR1 and CDR2: SGHTA, FQGTGA. This CDR3 spans 14 amino acids. V shed 5 bases and J shed 5 bases, with 12 bases lying between them. The DNA for the CDR3 is TGTGCCAGCAGCCCGGAACCCTTTACCGGGGAGCTGTTTTTT. Its translation is CASSPEPFTGELFF.

This rearrangement joins TRBV7-2 to TRBJ2-7, with 7 bases lining up with TRBD2. The CDR3 consists of 15 residues. In germline, CDR1 is SGHTA, CDR2 FQGNSA. The V and J ends lost 5 bases and 2 bases, in that order; junction bases with no gene match: 9. The CDR3 loop reads CASSHPGTNTYEQYF. The CDR3 bases are TGTGCCAGCAGCCACCCTGGGACTAACACCTACGAGCAGTACTTC.

The chain uses TRBV27 and TRBJ2-1, with a possible D match to TRBD2 (6 bases). V lost 5 bases to trimming and J lost 6 bases, with 14 bases between them. The CDR3 has 14 residues. In germline, CDR1 is MNHEY, CDR2 SMNVEV (reference sequence). The DNA of the CDR3 is TGTGCCAGCAGTGAGGGACTGACGCGCAATGAGCAGTTCTTC. This translates into CASSEGLTRNEQFF.

The chain couples TRBV5-8 to TRBJ2-6, with a possible D match to TRBD1 (6 bases). This CDR3 is 15 amino acids long. V shed 3 bases and J shed 5 bases, with 12 bases lying between them. CDR1 and CDR2 (germline): SGHTS, YDEGEE. CDR3 region: CASSSTGKWANVLTF. The CDR3 region has the DNA TGTGCCAGCAGCTCCACAGGGAAGTGGGCCAACGTCCTGACTTTC.

The V call is TRBV27, the J call TRBJ1-5, with 8 bases lining up with TRBD1. The germline gives CDR1 MNHEY, CDR2 SMNVEV (reference sequence). The CDR3 covers 15 residues. Losses at the gene ends were 2 bases for V and 4 bases for J; bases not matched to a gene: 4. The CDR3: CASSLDTGGNQPQHF. The CDR3 nucleotides read TGTGCCAGCAGTTTAGATACAGGGGGGAATCAGCCCCAGCATTTT.

V gene TRBV6-6 combines with J gene TRBJ1-1; 8 bases map to TRBD1. V lost 10 bases and J lost 0; bases outside the gene matches: 7. The CDR3 is 14 amino acids. Germline V lookup: CDR1 MNHNY, CDR2 SVGAGI (reference sequence). The CDR3 coding sequence is TGTGCCACCAAACTGGACAGGGTGAACACTGAAGCTTTCTTT. Its protein product is CATKLDRVNTEAFF.

The rearrangement uses TRBV5-4 and TRBJ2-1; no clear D gene. The CDR3 is 18 residues long. Trimming shortened V by 3 bases and J by 4 bases, and 23 bases separated the two germline ends. CDR1 is SGHNT, CDR2 YYREEE, per germline (reference sequence). The CDR3 spells CASSSGTGATYPYNEQFF. The DNA of the CDR3 is TGTGCCAGCAGCTCCGGTACTGGCGCAACCTATCCTTACAATGAGCAGTTCTTC.

This chain links TRBV10-3 with TRBJ2-1; the match to TRBD2 covers 11 bases. This CDR3 contains 17 residues. Germline values: CDR1 ENHRY, CDR2 SYGVKD. J was trimmed by 5 bases and V by 6 bases; bases with no gene match: 12. The CDR3 DNA sequence: TGTGCCATCAGGGGAACTAGCGGGAGTGACCCCCACAATGAGCAGTTCTTC. It yields the protein CAIRGTSGSDPHNEQFF.

The J gene is TRBJ1-6, the V gene TRBV6-5; D is ambiguous. Germline V lookup: CDR1 MNHEY, CDR2 SVGAGI. V dropped 6 bases and J dropped 0 bases, with 9 bases sitting between them. This CDR3 comprises 15 residues. The CDR3 region is CASSQSSSYNSPLHF. The CDR3 DNA reads as TGTGCCAGCAGCCAGAGCAGCTCCTATAATTCACCCCTCCACTTT.

This clone was detected only once. The chain links TRBV11-3 to TRBJ2-1; 9 nucleotides align to TRBD2. Germline lookup yields CDR1 SGHNT and CDR2 YENEEA. The CDR3 consists of 16 residues. V shed 4 bases, J shed 1 base, and the junction held 5 bases outside the gene matches. This chain's CDR3 is CASSSRSGSSYNEQFF. Here the CDR3 DNA reads TGTGCCAGCAGCTCACGTAGCGGGAGTTCCTACAATGAGCAGTTCTTC.

On this clone itself: At one end the junction does not follow the germline gene, possibly because of a read error. V is TRBV10-3 and J is TRBJ2-1; no clear D gene. This CDR3 spans 14 amino acids. Germline loops: CDR1 ENHRY, CDR2 SYGVKD. CDR3 residues: CAITKQPTGGFAIF. In DNA, the CDR3 is TGTGCCATCACCAAGCAACCAACTGGTGGTTTTGCAATCTTC.